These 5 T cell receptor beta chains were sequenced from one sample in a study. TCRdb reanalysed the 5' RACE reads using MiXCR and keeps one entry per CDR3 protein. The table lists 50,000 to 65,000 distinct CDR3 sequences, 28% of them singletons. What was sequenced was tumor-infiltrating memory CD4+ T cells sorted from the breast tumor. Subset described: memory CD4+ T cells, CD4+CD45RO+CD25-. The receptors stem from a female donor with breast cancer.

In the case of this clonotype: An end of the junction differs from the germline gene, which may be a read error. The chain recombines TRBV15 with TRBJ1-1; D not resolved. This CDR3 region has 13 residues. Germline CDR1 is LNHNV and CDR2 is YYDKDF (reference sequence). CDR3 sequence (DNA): TGTGCCACCAGCAGAAGCCAGAGAAATCCACCTTGCTTT. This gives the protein CATSRSQRNPPCF.

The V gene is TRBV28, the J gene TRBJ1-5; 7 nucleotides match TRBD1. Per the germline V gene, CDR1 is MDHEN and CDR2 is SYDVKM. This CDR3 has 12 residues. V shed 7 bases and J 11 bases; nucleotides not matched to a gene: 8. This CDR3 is CASNRGKESQHF. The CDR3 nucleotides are TGTGCCAGCAACAGGGGTAAAGAGTCCCAGCATTTT.

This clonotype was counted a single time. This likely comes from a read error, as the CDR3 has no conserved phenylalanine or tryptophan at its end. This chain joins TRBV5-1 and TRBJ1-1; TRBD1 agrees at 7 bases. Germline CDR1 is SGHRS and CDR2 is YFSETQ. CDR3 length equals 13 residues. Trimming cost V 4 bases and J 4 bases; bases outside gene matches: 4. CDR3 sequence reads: CASSNRQGTEAFS. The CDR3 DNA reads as TGCGCCAGCAGCAACAGACAGGGCACTGAAGCTTTCTCT.

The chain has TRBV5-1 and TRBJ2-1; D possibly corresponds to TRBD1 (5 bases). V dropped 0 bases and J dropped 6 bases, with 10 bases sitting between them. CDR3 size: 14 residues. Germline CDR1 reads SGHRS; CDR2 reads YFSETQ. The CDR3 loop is CASSLEGARNEQFF. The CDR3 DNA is TGCGCCAGCAGCTTGGAAGGGGCTCGCAATGAGCAGTTCTTC.

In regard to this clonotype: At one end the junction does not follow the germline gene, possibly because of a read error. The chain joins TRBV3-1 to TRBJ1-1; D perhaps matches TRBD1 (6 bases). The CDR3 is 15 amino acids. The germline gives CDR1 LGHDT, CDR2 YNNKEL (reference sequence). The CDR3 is CPSSRLGGSGTEAFF. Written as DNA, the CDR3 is TGTCCCAGCAGCCGGCTTGGGGGCTCGGGCACTGAAGCTTTCTTT.